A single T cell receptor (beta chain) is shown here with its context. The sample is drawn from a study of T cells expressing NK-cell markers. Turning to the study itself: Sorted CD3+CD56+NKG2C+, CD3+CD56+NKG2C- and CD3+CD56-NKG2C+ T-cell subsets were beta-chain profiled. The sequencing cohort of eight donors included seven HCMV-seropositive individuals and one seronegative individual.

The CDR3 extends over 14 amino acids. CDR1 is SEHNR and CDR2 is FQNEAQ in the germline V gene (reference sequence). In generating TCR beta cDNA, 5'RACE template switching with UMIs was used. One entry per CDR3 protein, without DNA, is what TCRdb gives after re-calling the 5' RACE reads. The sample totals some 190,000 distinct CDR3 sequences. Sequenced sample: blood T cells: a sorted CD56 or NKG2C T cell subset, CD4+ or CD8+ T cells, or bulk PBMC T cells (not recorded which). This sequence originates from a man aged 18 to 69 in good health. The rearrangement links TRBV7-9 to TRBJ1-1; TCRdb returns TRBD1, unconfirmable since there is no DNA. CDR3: CASSSRTKNTEAFF. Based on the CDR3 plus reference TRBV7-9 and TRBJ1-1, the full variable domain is DTGVSQNPRHKITKRGQNVTFRCDPISEHNRLYWYRQTLGQGPEFLTYFQNEAQLEKSRLLSDRFSAERPKGSFSTLEIQRTEQGDSAMYLCASSSRTKNTEAFFGQGTRLTVV.